Listed below are T cell receptor beta chains from one sample, sequenced in a study of T cell responses to AZD1222 COVID-19 vaccine. Sequenced by immunoSEQ multiplex PCR; TCRdb stores in-frame clones only, minus some. The profile shows about 120,000 clones, around 93% of them singletons. Source: peripheral blood, taken 28 days after the second AZD1222 dose. Source of these receptors: an adult who received the AZD1222 COVID-19 vaccine. The CDR3 runs from the conserved cysteine through the conserved F or W. A D gene is named only where the DNA matches it firmly. Clone size is not always given. Where it is, it says once, few, many or a class for expanded clones.

j_call d_call clone_size v_call cdr3_nt cdr3_aa
TRBJ1-5 TRBD1 . TRBV18 TGTGCCAGCTCCGGGACAGGGAAAGATCAGCCCCAGCATTTT CASSGTGKDQPQHF
TRBJ2-5 TRBD2 . TRBV7-2 TGTGCCAGCAGCTTAACTAGCGGGGCCCAAGAGACCCAGTACTTC CASSLTSGAQETQYF
TRBJ1-1 . . TRBV14 TGTGCCAGCAGCCAAAAGAAAGCGACGGCACTGAACACTGAAGCTTTCTTT CASSQKKATALNTEAFF
TRBJ1-5 TRBD1 once TRBV9 TGTGCCAGCAGCCCGACAGGGGGGAATCAGCCCCAGCATTTT CASSPTGGNQPQHF
TRBJ1-4 . . TRBV7-9 TGTGCCAGCAGCTTAGATTCGGAAAAACTGTTTTTT CASSLDSEKLFF
TRBJ2-1 TRBD2 . TRBV5-1 TGCGCCAGCAGTATAACTTCCGGGACTAGCGGTCACAATGAGCAGTTCTTC CASSITSGTSGHNEQFF
TRBJ2-7 . . TRBV4-1 TGCGCCAGCAGCCAAGTCCTCAGCTCCTACGAGCAGTACTTC CASSQVLSSYEQYF
TRBJ2-1 . . TRBV3-1/TRBV3-2 TGTGCCAGCAGCCAAGGGTTGGACTCCGCTTACAATGAGCAGTTCTTC CASSQGLDSAYNEQFF
TRBJ1-2 . . TRBV3-1/TRBV3-2 TGTGCCAGCAGCCGGGTAGGGTCCCGGGGCTACACCTTC CASSRVGSRGYTF
TRBJ2-5 . . TRBV2 TGTGCCAGCAGTGAAGGAGGGGTGGAGACCCAGTACTTC CASSEGGVETQYF
TRBJ1-5 TRBD1 . TRBV7-9 TGTGCCAGCAGTTATACCGCAGGGGGGCATAGCAATCAGCCCCAGCATTTT CASSYTAGGHSNQPQHF
TRBJ2-3 . . TRBV5-4 TGTGCCAGCAGCTTGCTGAGCACAGATACGCAGTATTTT CASSLLSTDTQYF
TRBJ1-2 . . TRBV28 TGTGCCAGCAGTTTAGTGACCACCAGAGGTGGCTACACCTTC CASSLVTTRGGYTF
TRBJ2-7 . . TRBV5-8 TGTGCCAGTGAAAGTCATGGTGCACGAGGAGCCTACGAGCAGTACTTC CASESHGARGAYEQYF
TRBJ1-1 . few TRBV12-3/TRBV12-4 TGTGCCAGCAGATGGACGGGGCGCACTGAAGCTTTCTTT CASRWTGRTEAFF
TRBJ2-7 . . TRBV7-9 TGTGCCAGCAGCCCCGCCTTTTCCTACGAGCAGTACTTC CASSPAFSYEQYF
TRBJ1-2 TRBD1 . TRBV2 TGTGCCAGCAGCCCGAGGACAGGAAACACCTTC CASSPRTGNTF
TRBJ1-1 . . TRBV7-9 TGTGCCAGCAGCTTGAGGACAATGAACACTGAAGCTTTCTTT CASSLRTMNTEAFF
TRBJ2-7 . . TRBV11-2 TGTGCCAGCAGCGGACCCTCCTACGAGCAGTACTTC CASSGPSYEQYF
TRBJ2-3 TRBD2 . TRBV6-5 TGTGCCAGCAGGCCGGGACTAGCTCACACAGATACGCAGTATTTT CASRPGLAHTDTQYF
TRBJ2-1 TRBD2 . TRBV6-2/TRBV6-3 TGTGCCAGCAGTACCCTCAGAGCGGGGGGCGCCAACTCCTACAATGAGCAGTTCTTC CASSTLRAGGANSYNEQFF
TRBJ1-1 . . TRBV10-3 TGTGCCATCAGGAGGGGACTGAACACTGAAGCTTTCTTT CAIRRGLNTEAFF
TRBJ1-2 . . TRBV6-5 TGTGCCAGCAGTTACGGACAACGGGGGGTCTATGGCTACACCTTC CASSYGQRGVYGYTF
TRBJ2-7 TRBD2 . TRBV6-2/TRBV6-3 TGTGCCAGCAGTCAGGGACTAGCGGGGGTGTACGAGCAGTACTTC CASSQGLAGVYEQYF
TRBJ2-3 . . TRBV7-2 TGTGCCAGCCGGGGGAGGCCAACCACAGATACGCAGTATTTT CASRGRPTTDTQYF
TRBJ2-7 . . TRBV2 TGTGCCAGCAAACCGAGCCAACTGGGCTACGAGCAGTACTTC CASKPSQLGYEQYF
TRBJ1-4 . . TRBV6-5 TGTGCCAGCCGAAGGGGGGGATCTGATGAAAAACTGTTTTTT CASRRGGSDEKLFF
TRBJ2-7 . . TRBV24-1 TGTGCCACCCCTAAGGGCGACTCCTACGAGCAGTACTTC CATPKGDSYEQYF
TRBJ1-1 TRBD1 . TRBV11-2 TGTGCCAGCAGCTTAGACTGGACAGGGGGGGGCACTGAAGCTTTCTTT CASSLDWTGGGTEAFF
TRBJ1-1 . . TRBV4-3 TGCGCCAGCAGCCAAGATCTGGTAATTAAACGGACCCTTGAAGCTTTCTTT CASSQDLVIKRTLEAFF
TRBJ1-4 TRBD1 . TRBV2 TGTGCCGGTGGACAGGGCCAGGTCGGAAAACTGTTTTTT CAGGQGQVGKLFF
TRBJ1-2 . . TRBV9 TGTGCCAGCAGCCCCGGGGGGGGGATCTATGGCTACACCTTC CASSPGGGIYGYTF
TRBJ1-1 TRBD1 . TRBV7-2 TGTGCCAGCAGCCGGGACAGGGTTCAGACTGAAGCTTTCTTT CASSRDRVQTEAFF
TRBJ1-5 . once TRBV5-1 TGCGCCAGCAGCTTGGAAGGGACACTCAATCAGCCCCAGCATTTT CASSLEGTLNQPQHF
TRBJ2-2 TRBD2 . TRBV15 TGTGCCACCAGCAACCCAGGACTAGCGGGGCGTGGGGAGCTGTTTTTT CATSNPGLAGRGELFF
TRBJ2-7 . . TRBV19 TGTGCCAGTAGTATAGGATACGGGGGCTACGAGCAGTACTTC CASSIGYGGYEQYF
TRBJ2-7 . . TRBV28 TGTGCCAGCAGTACCCTCGACAAACTTATCTACGAGCAGTACTTC CASSTLDKLIYEQYF
TRBJ1-6 . . TRBV5-8 TGTGCCAGCAGCGCCCTGACGATTCTGGATTCACCCCTCCACTTT CASSALTILDSPLHF
TRBJ2-7 TRBD1 . TRBV3-1/TRBV3-2 TGTGCCAGCAGCCAGGGACAGGGAATGTACGAGCAGTACTTC CASSQGQGMYEQYF
TRBJ2-7 . . TRBV4-3 TGCGCCAGCAGCCAAGAAAGTCCAGCTTCGATCTACGAGCAGTACTTC CASSQESPASIYEQYF
TRBJ2-7 . . TRBV2 TGTGCCAGCAGTGAGGTGGGGATTCCCTACGAGCAGTACTTC CASSEVGIPYEQYF
TRBJ2-3 . . TRBV6-5 TGTGCCAGCAGTTACCCGGGGACAGATACGCAGTATTTT CASSYPGTDTQYF
TRBJ1-2 TRBD1 few TRBV19 TGTGCCAGTAGTACTAGTACAGGGGGGCAGAGCTATGGCTACACCTTC CASSTSTGGQSYGYTF
TRBJ1-1 . . TRBV6-5 TGTGCCAGCAGAGGCCCTCTGAACACTGAAGCTTTCTTT CASRGPLNTEAFF
TRBJ1-1 . . TRBV5-6 TGTGCCAGCAGCCACCGGGACAACACTGAAGCTTTCTTT CASSHRDNTEAFF